Included here is one T cell receptor (beta chain) sequence, with context. Sequencing was performed with immunoSEQ multiplex PCR; in TCRdb, only in-frame clones are kept and a portion is missing. The repertoire includes about 180,000 clones, approximately 80% of them detected once, and around 7% sits in the top ten. The CDR3 spans 13 residues. V lost 2 bases and J lost 1, with 5 bases in between. From germline, CDR1 is LGHDT and CDR2 YNNKEL (reference sequence). These data belong to a study of blood T cell repertoires in COVID-19. This receptor was identified in a woman in her thirties or forties with COVID-19, enrolled during active disease. The V call is TRBV3-1 (or the pseudogene TRBV3-2), the J call TRBJ1-1; D is unresolved. Sequencing input: peripheral blood. The CDR3 reads CASSQSGNTEAFF. CDR3 DNA sequence: TGTGCCAGCAGCCAATCGGGGAACACTGAAGCTTTCTTT.